These T cell receptor beta chains were read from a single sample in a study of blood T cell repertoires in COVID-19. The data were produced by immunoSEQ multiplex PCR, yet TCRdb's version contains in-frame clones alone and is incomplete. Of fewer than 250,000 clones listed, under 85% are singletons. The sample was peripheral blood. These receptors all stem from a human donor in a cohort sampled during active COVID-19. Each CDR3 is given with its conserved first and last residue. Fields, in order: clone size, D gene, J gene, V gene, CDR3 protein, CDR3 DNA. D genes are given only for firm matches. A row's size may be missing; if present it is once, few, many or a size class.

>once|.|TRBJ2-3|TRBV7-9
CASSLGTPSSTDTQYF
TGTGCCAGCAGCTTAGGGACACCCTCTAGCACAGATACGCAGTATTTT
>.|TRBD1|TRBJ1-5|TRBV4-1
CASSQDTRQGAGQPQHF
TGCGCCAGCAGCCAAGATACAAGACAGGGGGCGGGTCAGCCCCAGCATTTT
>.|.|TRBJ1-1|TRBV29-1
CSVQGLTEAFF
TGCAGCGTTCAGGGGTTAACTGAAGCTTTCTTT
>few|TRBD1|TRBJ1-6|TRBV2
CASSENRGEYSPLHF
TGTGCCAGCAGTGAAAACAGGGGAGAATATTCACCCCTCCACTTT
>.|TRBD1|TRBJ2-1|TRBV5-1
CASSPGQLLFYNEQFF
TGCGCCAGCAGCCCGGGACAGCTTCTTTTCTACAATGAGCAGTTCTTC
>.|.|TRBJ2-3|TRBV7-2
CASSTNRRDTQYF
TGTGCCAGCAGCACGAACAGGCGGGATACGCAGTATTTT
>.|TRBD1|TRBJ1-2|TRBV27
CASSLLGTALNSDGYTF
TGTGCCAGCAGTTTATTAGGGACAGCCCTAAATTCGGATGGCTACACCTTC
>.|.|TRBJ1-2|TRBV3-1/TRBV3-2
CASRLEFGGYTF
TGTGCCAGCAGACTAGAATTCGGGGGCTACACCTTC
>.|.|TRBJ1-5|TRBV4-2
CASSRTGNNQPQHF
TGTGCCAGCAGCCGCACAGGGAACAATCAGCCCCAGCATTTT
>.|TRBD2|TRBJ2-3|TRBV3-1/TRBV3-2
CASSQDSGIEDTQYF
TGTGCCAGCAGCCAAGACAGCGGGATCGAAGATACGCAGTATTTT
>.|.|TRBJ1-3|TRBV9
CASSVAPGFGNTIYF
TGTGCCAGCAGCGTAGCTCCAGGGTTCGGAAACACCATATATTTT
>.|.|TRBJ1-1|TRBV28
CASSQRGGARTEAFF
TGTGCCAGCAGTCAAAGGGGGGGGGCGAGGACTGAAGCTTTCTTT
>.|.|TRBJ2-2|TRBV6-4
CASRDTNTGELFF
TGTGCCAGCCGGGACACGAACACCGGGGAGCTGTTTTTT
>.|.|TRBJ2-7|TRBV3-1/TRBV3-2
CASSLRSGEQYF
TGTGCCAGCAGCCTCAGATCGGGGGAGCAGTACTTC
>.|TRBD1|TRBJ2-1|TRBV19
CASSSGTGATNEQFF
TGTGCCAGTAGTTCCGGGACAGGGGCGACGAATGAGCAGTTCTTC
>.|.|TRBJ2-5|TRBV6-1
CASSDMYQETQYF
TGTGCCAGCAGTGATATGTACCAAGAGACCCAGTACTTC
>.|TRBD1|TRBJ1-3|TRBV6-5
CASSSPTGGNTIYF
TGTGCCAGCAGTTCACCGACAGGGGGAAACACCATATATTTT
>.|.|TRBJ1-4|TRBV28
CASSLWGPGRPNEKLFF
TGTGCCAGCAGTTTATGGGGACCAGGGAGGCCTAATGAAAAACTGTTTTTT
>.|.|TRBJ2-2|TRBV11-1
CASTSGDANTGELFF
TGTGCCAGCACCTCGGGGGACGCGAACACCGGGGAGCTGTTTTTT
>.|TRBD1|TRBJ2-1|TRBV6-5
CASRPGQGALYEQFF
TGTGCCAGCAGACCCGGACAGGGGGCCCTATATGAGCAGTTCTTC
>.|.|TRBJ2-3|TRBV30
CAWSQGNTQYF
TGTGCCTGGAGTCAGGGGAATACGCAGTATTTT
>.|TRBD2|TRBJ2-5|TRBV3-1/TRBV3-2
CASSQPGLGIETQYF
TGTGCCAGCAGCCAACCGGGACTAGGGATAGAGACCCAGTACTTC
>.|.|TRBJ1-4|TRBV6-5
CASRRSGNEKLFF
TGTGCCAGCAGGAGAAGCGGGAATGAAAAACTGTTTTTT
>.|TRBD1|TRBJ1-4|TRBV7-2
CASSVTGQVNEKLFF
TGTGCCAGCAGCGTAACGGGACAGGTTAATGAAAAACTGTTTTTT
>.|.|TRBJ1-5|TRBV19
CASSLALNQPQHF
TGTGCCAGTAGTTTGGCTCTCAATCAGCCCCAGCATTTT
>.|.|TRBJ2-3|TRBV21-1
CASSCRTGGISDTQYF
TGTGCCAGCAGCTGCCGGACAGGGGGCATCTCAGATACGCAGTATTTT
>.|TRBD1|TRBJ2-2|TRBV29-1
CSVLTDRVETGELFF
TGCAGCGTCCTGACAGACAGGGTAGAGACCGGGGAGCTGTTTTTT
>.|TRBD1|TRBJ1-1|TRBV5-4
CASSRERGQPEAFF
TGTGCCAGCAGCCGAGAAAGGGGGCAACCTGAAGCTTTCTTT
>once|.|TRBJ2-3|TRBV20-1
CSASLAENTDTQYF
TGCAGTGCTAGTTTAGCGGAGAACACAGATACGCAGTATTTT
>.|.|TRBJ2-1|TRBV12-3/TRBV12-4
CASSLSGYNEQFF
TGTGCCAGCAGTTTAAGCGGCTACAATGAGCAGTTCTTC
>.|.|TRBJ2-1|TRBV4-1
CASSQVSADEQFF
TGCGCCAGCAGCCAAGTCAGCGCGGATGAGCAGTTCTTC
>.|TRBD1|TRBJ1-1|TRBV29-1
CSVPAAGGYMNTEAFF
TGCAGCGTTCCCGCGGCAGGGGGTTATATGAACACTGAAGCTTTCTTT
>.|TRBD1|TRBJ1-1|TRBV28
CASNSRLQGAGTEAFF
TGTGCCAGCAACTCAAGGTTACAGGGGGCTGGCACTGAAGCTTTCTTT
>.|.|TRBJ1-2|TRBV19
CASSMGRQVFSYTF
TGTGCCAGTAGTATGGGGCGACAGGTTTTCAGCTACACCTTC
>.|.|TRBJ1-5|TRBV24-1
CATSDHNQPQHF
TGTGCCACCAGTGACCACAATCAGCCCCAGCATTTT
>.|.|TRBJ2-2|TRBV18
CASSGRNTGELFF
TGTGCCAGCTCTGGGCGGAACACCGGGGAGCTGTTTTTT
>once|.|TRBJ1-5|TRBV19
CASSTLRDFSNQPQHF
TGTGCCAGTAGTACGCTCCGGGATTTTAGCAATCAGCCCCAGCATTTT
>.|TRBD1|TRBJ1-5|TRBV6-5
CASSLSGTGDQPQHF
TGTGCCAGCAGTCTATCCGGGACAGGGGATCAGCCCCAGCATTTT
>.|.|TRBJ1-1|TRBV7-2
CASSFGGDRPEAFF
TGTGCCAGCAGCTTTGGAGGGGACCGGCCTGAAGCTTTCTTT
>.|.|TRBJ1-1|TRBV7-9
CASSLIWGGTEAFF
TGTGCCAGCAGCTTAATTTGGGGAGGCACTGAAGCTTTCTTT
>.|.|TRBJ1-3|TRBV5-1
CASSLGGLGNTIYF
TGCGCCAGCAGCTTAGGAGGCCTTGGAAACACCATATATTTT
>.|TRBD2|TRBJ2-1|TRBV10-3
CAISRGTSGGERNEQFF
TGTGCCATCAGCCGAGGGACTAGCGGGGGGGAGAGGAATGAGCAGTTCTTC
>.|.|TRBJ2-7|TRBV6-1
CASSDRVGREQYF
TGTGCCAGCAGTGACAGGGTAGGTCGCGAGCAGTACTTC
>.|TRBD2|TRBJ2-2|TRBV7-9
CASSPTPGGNTGELFF
TGTGCCAGCAGCCCGACGCCGGGGGGGAACACCGGGGAGCTGTTTTTT
>.|.|TRBJ1-1|TRBV23-1
CASSQSGGVNTEAFF
TGCGCCAGCAGTCAATCAGGAGGGGTCAACACTGAAGCTTTCTTT
>once|.|TRBJ2-3|TRBV27
CASSFRGISTDTQYF
TGTGCCAGCAGTTTTCGAGGGATCAGCACAGATACGCAGTATTTT
>.|.|TRBJ1-1|TRBV15
CATSRRQEVTEAFF
TGTGCCACCAGCAGACGCCAGGAGGTCACTGAAGCTTTCTTT
>once|TRBD2|TRBJ2-1|TRBV5-4
CASSFGLAGDYNEQFF
TGTGCCAGCAGCTTCGGACTAGCGGGAGACTACAATGAGCAGTTCTTC
>.|.|TRBJ2-5|TRBV2
CASSEGSQETQYF
TGTGCCAGCAGTGAAGGCAGCCAAGAGACCCAGTACTTC
>few|.|TRBJ1-1|TRBV6-5
CASSMNTEAFF
TGTGCCAGCAGCATGAACACTGAAGCTTTCTTT
>.|.|TRBJ2-7|TRBV2
CASSEDRSRYEQYF
TGTGCCAGCAGTGAAGACAGGTCTCGGTACGAGCAGTACTTC
>once|.|TRBJ2-7|TRBV5-4
CASSLFEARGEQYF
TGTGCCAGCAGCCTTTTTGAGGCTCGGGGCGAGCAGTACTTC
>.|TRBD1|TRBJ1-6|TRBV7-8
CASSSPTGYKSSYNSPLHF
TGTGCCAGCAGCTCACCGACAGGGTATAAATCCTCCTATAATTCACCCCTCCACTTT
>.|.|TRBJ1-5|TRBV6-5
CASSRGGDQPQHF
TGTGCCAGCAGTCGGGGGGGGGATCAGCCCCAGCATTTT
>.|.|TRBJ1-1|TRBV5-1
CASSLEAGLDTEAFF
TGCGCCAGCAGCTTGGAGGCGGGTTTAGACACTGAAGCTTTCTTT